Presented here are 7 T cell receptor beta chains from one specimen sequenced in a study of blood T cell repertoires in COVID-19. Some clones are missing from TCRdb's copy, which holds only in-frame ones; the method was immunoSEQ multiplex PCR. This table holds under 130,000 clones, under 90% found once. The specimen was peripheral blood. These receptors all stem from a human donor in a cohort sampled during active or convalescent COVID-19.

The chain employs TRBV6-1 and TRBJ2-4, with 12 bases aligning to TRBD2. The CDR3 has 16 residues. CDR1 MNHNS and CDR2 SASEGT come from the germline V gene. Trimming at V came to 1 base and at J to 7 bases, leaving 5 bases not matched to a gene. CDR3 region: CASSEGLAGAGNIQYF. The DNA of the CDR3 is TGTGCCAGCAGTGAAGGACTAGCGGGGGCCGGGAACATTCAGTACTTC.

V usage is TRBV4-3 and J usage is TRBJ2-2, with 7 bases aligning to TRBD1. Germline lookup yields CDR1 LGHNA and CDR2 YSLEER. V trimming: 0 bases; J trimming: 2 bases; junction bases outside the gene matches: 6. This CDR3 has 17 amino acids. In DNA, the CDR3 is TGCGCCAGCAGCCAAGATGTAGGGACAGACAACACCGGGGAGCTGTTTTTT. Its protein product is CASSQDVGTDNTGELFF.

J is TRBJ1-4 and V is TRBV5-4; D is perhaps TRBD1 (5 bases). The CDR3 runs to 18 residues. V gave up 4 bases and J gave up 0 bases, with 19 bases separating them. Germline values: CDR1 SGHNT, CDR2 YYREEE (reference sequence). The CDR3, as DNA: TGTGCCAGCAGCAGTTACCCAGGGTCTGCTGCAACTAATGAAAAACTGTTTTTT. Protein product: CASSSYPGSAATNEKLFF.

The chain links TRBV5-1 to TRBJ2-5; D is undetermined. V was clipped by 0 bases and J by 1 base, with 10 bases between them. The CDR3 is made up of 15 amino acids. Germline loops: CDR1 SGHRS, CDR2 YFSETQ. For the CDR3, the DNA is TGCGCCAGCAGCTTGGCTAGTCTGGTCCAAGAGACCCAGTACTTC. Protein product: CASSLASLVQETQYF.

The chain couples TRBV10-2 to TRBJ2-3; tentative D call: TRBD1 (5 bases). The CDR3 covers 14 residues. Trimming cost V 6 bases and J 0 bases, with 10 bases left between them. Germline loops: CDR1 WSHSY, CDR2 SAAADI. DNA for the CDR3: TGCGCCAGCAGACCTGACAGTAGCACAGATACGCAGTATTTT. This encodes CASRPDSSTDTQYF.

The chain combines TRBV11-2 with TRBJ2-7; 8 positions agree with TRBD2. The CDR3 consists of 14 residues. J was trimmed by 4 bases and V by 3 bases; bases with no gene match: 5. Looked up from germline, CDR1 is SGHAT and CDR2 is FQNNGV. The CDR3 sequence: CASSLAGGLYEQYF. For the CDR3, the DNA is TGTGCCAGCAGCTTGGCGGGGGGACTATACGAGCAGTACTTC.

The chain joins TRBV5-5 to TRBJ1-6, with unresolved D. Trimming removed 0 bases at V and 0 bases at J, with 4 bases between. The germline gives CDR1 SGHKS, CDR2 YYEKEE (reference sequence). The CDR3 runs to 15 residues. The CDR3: CASSLAYSYNSPLHF. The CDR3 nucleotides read TGTGCCAGCAGCTTGGCCTACTCCTATAATTCACCCCTCCACTTT.